This T cell receptor beta chain was recorded in a study of monozygotic twins with inflammatory bowel disease. Findings of the study overall: The data gave no support to a single strong IBD-associated signal or clonotype. Immunosuppressive treatments were not uniform, and this may have added variability to patient repertoires. Especially with disease activity, IBD patients shared fewer clonotypes with others than healthy twins did. Using the inverse Simpson index, IBD patients had lower TCRbeta diversity than healthy co-twins.

Of note for this clonotype: Its cognate antigen is unknown.

TCRdb re-called the 5' RACE reads; every CDR3 protein appears as one record, without DNA. This sample contains approximately 400,000 distinct CDR3 sequences. The CDR3 is made up of 21 amino acids. The receptor was derived from a human donor with ulcerative colitis or Crohn's disease, or a healthy co-twin of an affected twin (not recorded which). The material sequenced was blood. The rearrangement uses TRBV12-3 or TRBV12-4 and TRBJ2-6; TCRdb lists TRBD2, though no DNA is available to test this call. CDR3 in amino acids: CASSIRTSGRAKSSGANVLTF.